The present entry profiles one T cell receptor (beta chain) with its context. Antigen specificity is unknown. The data were taken from a study of T-cell reconstitution after alpha-beta-depleted transplantation in children. V gave up 4 bases and J gave up 6 bases, with 12 bases separating them. The CDR3 is 14 residues long. Unique molecular identifiers featured in how the TCRbeta library was prepared. TCRdb reanalysed the PCR reads using MiXCR and keeps one entry per CDR3 protein. The sample records hundreds of thousands of distinct CDR3 sequences, 11% being singletons. The study, taken as a whole, reports: Most T-cell counts and diversity one year after the transplant came from T cells that were newly produced. Some patients showed high day-60 TCRbeta diversity, which derived from surviving recipient T cells and thymic progenitors.

The input for sequencing was peripheral blood, taken 180 days after TCRalphabeta/CD19-depleted stem cell transplant. The TCR originated in a male patient aged 2-15 years who had a stem cell transplant for chronic granulomatous disease, so the T cells may come from the graft donor. The V and J genes are TRBV12-3 or TRBV12-4 and TRBJ2-2, with D perhaps given as TRBD1 or TRBD2 (5 bases each). This CDR3 is CASSSGTRSGELFF. Written as DNA, the CDR3 is TGTGCCAGCAGTTCCGGGACCAGGTCCGGGGAGCTGTTTTTT.